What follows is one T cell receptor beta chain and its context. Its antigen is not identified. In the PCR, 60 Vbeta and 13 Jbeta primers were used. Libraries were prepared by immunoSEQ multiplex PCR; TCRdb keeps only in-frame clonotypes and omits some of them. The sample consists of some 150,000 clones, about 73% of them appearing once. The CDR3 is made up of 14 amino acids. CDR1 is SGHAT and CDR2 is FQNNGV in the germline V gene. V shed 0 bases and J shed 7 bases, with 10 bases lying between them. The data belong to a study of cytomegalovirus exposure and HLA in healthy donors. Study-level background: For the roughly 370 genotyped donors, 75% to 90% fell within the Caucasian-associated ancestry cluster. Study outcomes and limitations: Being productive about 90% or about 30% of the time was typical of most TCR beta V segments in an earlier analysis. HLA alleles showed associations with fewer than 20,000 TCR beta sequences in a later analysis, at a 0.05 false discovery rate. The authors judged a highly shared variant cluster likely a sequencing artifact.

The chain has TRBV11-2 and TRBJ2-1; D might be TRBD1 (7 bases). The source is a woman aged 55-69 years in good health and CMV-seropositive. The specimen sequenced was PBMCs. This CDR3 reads CASSLDSGGNEQFF. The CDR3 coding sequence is TGTGCCAGCAGCTTAGATTCAGGGGGGAATGAGCAGTTCTTC.